These T cell receptor beta chains were read from a single sample in a study of blood T cell repertoires in COVID-19. Profiled with immunoSEQ multiplex PCR; TCRdb holds only in-frame clones, not every one. Here the sample spans some 180,000 clones, almost 90% being singletons. The source material was peripheral blood. The origin of the receptors is a man aged 50 to 60 with acute or convalescent COVID-19. Each CDR3 is given with its conserved first and last residue. A D gene is named only where the DNA matches it firmly. The size entry is marked missing in some rows and otherwise reads once, few, many or a size class.

clone size	D gene	V gene	J gene	CDR3 protein	CDR3 DNA
NA	NA	TRBV5-1	TRBJ2-1	CASSRWGEVSYNEQFF	TGCGCCAGCAGCCGCTGGGGGGAGGTCTCCTACAATGAGCAGTTCTTC
NA	NA	TRBV18	TRBJ1-2	CASSPPEGGGYTF	TGTGCCAGCTCACCACCGGAAGGAGGTGGCTACACCTTC
once	TRBD1	TRBV7-9	TRBJ2-6	CASSSATGPGANVLTF	TGTGCCAGCAGCTCCGCGACAGGGCCCGGGGCCAACGTCCTGACTTTC
NA	TRBD1	TRBV10-3	TRBJ1-2	CAISDGDRDANGYTF	TGTGCCATCAGTGATGGGGACAGGGACGCCAATGGCTACACCTTC
NA	TRBD2	TRBV27	TRBJ2-7	CASRFRTSGNYEQYF	TGTGCCAGCAGGTTTAGGACTAGCGGAAACTACGAGCAGTACTTC
NA	NA	TRBV29-1	TRBJ2-1	CSVVLASYNEQFF	TGCAGCGTTGTCCTAGCGAGTTACAATGAGCAGTTCTTC
NA	NA	TRBV28	TRBJ2-5	CASTRTEEETQYF	TGTGCCAGCACCCGGACAGAAGAAGAGACCCAGTACTTC
NA	TRBD2	TRBV5-1	TRBJ2-3	CASSLVAGVRTDTQYF	TGCGCCAGCAGCTTGGTAGCGGGAGTTCGCACAGATACGCAGTATTTT
NA	NA	TRBV29-1	TRBJ1-3	CSVVRGAGNTIYF	TGCAGCGTTGTCCGCGGCGCGGGAAACACCATATATTTT
NA	TRBD2	TRBV11-1	TRBJ2-2	CASSPRGGSSGELFF	TGTGCCAGCAGCCCCCGGGGCGGGAGCTCCGGGGAGCTGTTTTTT
NA	TRBD2	TRBV24-1	TRBJ2-1	CATGGLAGVNEQFF	TGTGCCACCGGCGGGCTAGCGGGAGTTAATGAGCAGTTCTTC
once	NA	TRBV19	TRBJ2-1	CASRETGRRAYNEQFF	TGTGCCAGTAGGGAGACCGGGCGGCGGGCTTACAATGAGCAGTTCTTC
NA	TRBD1	TRBV2	TRBJ2-7	CASRGTEPGEQYF	TGTGCCAGCAGGGGGACAGAGCCCGGCGAGCAGTACTTC
NA	NA	TRBV7-8	TRBJ2-1	CASSFGSGDNEQFF	TGTGCCAGCAGCTTTGGGTCAGGGGACAATGAGCAGTTCTTC
NA	TRBD1	TRBV5-6	TRBJ2-7	CASSRNRGGYEQYF	TGTGCCAGCAGCCGTAACAGGGGTGGCTACGAGCAGTACTTC
NA	NA	TRBV29-1	TRBJ2-3	CSVEDSDRFSDTQYF	TGCAGCGTTGAAGACTCGGACAGATTTTCAGATACGCAGTATTTT
NA	NA	TRBV10-2	TRBJ2-7	CASSDSRGHSYEQYF	TGCGCCAGCAGTGATTCGCGGGGCCACTCCTACGAGCAGTACTTC
few	NA	TRBV10-3	TRBJ1-1	CAISWGEGTEAFF	TGTGCCATCAGTTGGGGGGAGGGGACTGAAGCTTTCTTT
NA	TRBD1	TRBV2	TRBJ1-2	CASSQGARGYTF	TGTGCCAGCAGTCAGGGGGCCCGGGGCTACACCTTC
NA	TRBD1	TRBV27	TRBJ1-2	CASSPYGQAPYGYTF	TGTGCCAGCAGTCCCTACGGACAGGCACCCTATGGCTACACCTTC
NA	NA	TRBV19	TRBJ2-1	CASRPTSFSYNEQFF	TGTGCCAGTAGGCCGACTAGTTTCTCCTACAATGAGCAGTTCTTC
NA	TRBD2	TRBV5-1	TRBJ2-5	CASSFGLAGGETQYF	TGCGCCAGCAGCTTCGGACTAGCGGGAGGTGAGACCCAGTACTTC
NA	TRBD2	TRBV11-2	TRBJ2-2	CASLHRGAGDYTGELFF	TGTGCCAGTCTACACCGAGGAGCGGGGGATTACACCGGGGAGCTGTTTTTT
NA	NA	TRBV7-2	TRBJ2-1	CASSLGLSSNEQFF	TGTGCCAGCAGCTTAGGTTTAAGTAGCAATGAGCAGTTCTTC
few	NA	TRBV5-4	TRBJ1-1	CASSQQGSTEAFF	TGTGCCAGCAGCCAACAAGGGAGCACTGAAGCTTTCTTT
few	NA	TRBV3-1/TRBV3-2	TRBJ2-7	CASSQGAQTASYEQYF	TGTGCCAGCAGCCAAGGCGCACAGACGGCCTCCTACGAGCAGTACTTC
NA	NA	TRBV12-3/TRBV12-4	TRBJ1-6	CASSPGNSPLHF	TGTGCCAGCAGCCCGGGTAATTCACCCCTCCACTTT
once	NA	TRBV18	TRBJ2-5	CASSPGETQYF	TGTGCCAGCTCCCCGGGGGAGACCCAGTACTTC
NA	NA	TRBV18	TRBJ1-4	CASQTTGEEKLFF	TGTGCCAGCCAAACCACCGGAGAAGAAAAACTGTTTTTT
few	TRBD1	TRBV27	TRBJ1-6	CASSSLGQGGGNSPLHF	TGTGCCAGCAGTTCCCTGGGACAGGGCGGGGGAAATTCACCCCTCCACTTT
NA	TRBD1	TRBV7-3	TRBJ2-3	CASSAPGTGSTDTQYF	TGTGCCAGCAGCGCCCCCGGGACAGGGAGCACAGATACGCAGTATTTT
NA	TRBD1	TRBV6-5	TRBJ1-2	CASSYLGQGYGYTF	TGTGCCAGCAGTTACTTGGGACAGGGCTATGGCTACACCTTC
NA	TRBD1	TRBV28	TRBJ1-2	CASITTGQGSYGYTF	TGTGCCAGCATTACCACGGGACAGGGAAGCTATGGCTACACCTTC
once	NA	TRBV19	TRBJ2-1	CASSIGLSSYNEQFF	TGTGCCAGTAGTATCGGACTGAGCTCCTACAATGAGCAGTTCTTC
NA	TRBD2	TRBV9	TRBJ2-3	CASSDLAGGDTQYF	TGTGCCAGCAGCGACCTCGCGGGGGGGGATACGCAGTATTTT
NA	NA	TRBV7-8	TRBJ1-5	CASSRVRGKPNQPQHF	TGTGCCAGCAGCCGCGTTCGGGGGAAACCGAATCAGCCCCAGCATTTT
NA	NA	TRBV5-1	TRBJ2-2	CASSSILVGELFF	TGCGCCAGCAGCTCGATTCTAGTCGGGGAGCTGTTTTTT
once	TRBD1	TRBV6-1	TRBJ2-2	CASSVRQGARNTGELFF	TGTGCCAGCAGTGTCAGGCAGGGGGCACGGAACACCGGGGAGCTGTTTTTT
once	NA	TRBV5-1	TRBJ2-5	CASSSPSAGQLQETQYF	TGCGCCAGCAGCTCCCCCTCGGCGGGGCAGCTCCAAGAGACCCAGTACTTC
NA	NA	TRBV28	TRBJ1-1	CASSFRLLRRNTEAFF	TGTGCCAGCAGTTTTAGACTGTTACGAAGGAACACTGAAGCTTTCTTT
NA	TRBD2	TRBV7-3	TRBJ2-5	CASSFTGGGRETQYF	TGTGCCAGCAGCTTCACTGGGGGGGGACGGGAGACCCAGTACTTC
NA	NA	TRBV6-1	TRBJ1-6	CASSAPGPGGNSPLHF	TGTGCCAGCAGTGCCCCGGGGCCTGGGGGCAATTCACCCCTCCACTTT
NA	NA	TRBV3-1/TRBV3-2	TRBJ2-2	CASSRRGGTGELFF	TGTGCCAGCAGCCGTAGAGGGGGAACCGGGGAGCTGTTTTTT
once	TRBD2	TRBV27	TRBJ2-5	CASSFTSGRVETQYF	TGTGCCAGCAGTTTCACTAGCGGGAGGGTCGAGACCCAGTACTTC
NA	TRBD1	TRBV6-5	TRBJ1-5	CASRTDREGQPQHF	TGTGCCAGCAGGACGGACAGGGAGGGTCAGCCCCAGCATTTT
NA	NA	TRBV7-8	TRBJ1-1	CASSLEPRQNTEAFF	TGTGCCAGCAGCTTAGAACCGCGACAGAACACTGAAGCTTTCTTT
NA	NA	TRBV3-1/TRBV3-2	TRBJ2-2	CASSQGPRGGTGELFF	TGTGCCAGCAGCCAAGGTCCCAGGGGTGGCACCGGGGAGCTGTTTTTT
NA	TRBD1	TRBV7-8	TRBJ2-7	CASSPDRVGATTHYF	TGTGCCAGCAGCCCCGACAGGGTCGGGGCAACCACACACTACTTC
NA	NA	TRBV7-2	TRBJ2-3	CASSYTTLGGSTNTQYF	TGTGCCAGCAGCTACACGACCCTAGGGGGTTCGACCAATACGCAGTATTTT
once	NA	TRBV29-1	TRBJ2-1	CSVGAGLSYNEQFF	TGCAGCGTCGGAGCCGGGTTATCCTACAATGAGCAGTTCTTC
NA	TRBD2	TRBV12-5	TRBJ2-2	CASGSSGSSGELFF	TGTGCTAGTGGCTCGAGCGGGAGTTCCGGGGAGCTGTTTTTT
NA	NA	TRBV9	TRBJ2-2	CASSLANTGELFF	TGTGCCAGCAGCCTAGCAAACACCGGGGAGCTGTTTTTT
NA	TRBD2	TRBV9	TRBJ2-7	CASSVESGGLREQYF	TGTGCCAGCAGCGTAGAGTCGGGAGGACTCCGCGAGCAGTACTTC
NA	NA	TRBV27	TRBJ2-4	CASSWGRGAKNIQYF	TGTGCCAGCAGTTGGGGAAGGGGAGCCAAAAACATTCAGTACTTC
NA	NA	TRBV9	TRBJ2-3	CASSVWKGARDTQYF	TGTGCCAGCAGCGTCTGGAAAGGGGCAAGAGATACGCAGTATTTT